One and the same sample provided the 26 T cell receptor beta chains below, sequenced in a study of regulatory T cells in long-lasting Graves disease. Time point defined: newly diagnosed GD, antithyroid drugs for less than 3 months. PBMCs were the source of the RNA used for TCR sequencing. Combining iRepertoire HTBI primers with Arm-PCR of CDR3 regions, the authors built TCR beta libraries. TCRdb ran MiXCR on the multiplex PCR reads and lists one entry per CDR3 protein. The repertoire holds 300,000 to 400,000 distinct CDR3 sequences, around 17% seen once, with less than 35% in the top ten. These data also featured in a second study, about T cells in Graves' hyperthyroidism and ophthalmopathy.

Sequencing used peripheral blood mononuclear cells (PBMCs), obtained at new diagnosis, from a patient treated with antithyroid drugs. The receptors were sampled from a man between 35 and 55 years old with Graves disease.

Comment on this clonotype: The junction does not match germline at one end; this may be a read error. The chain joins TRBV20-1 to TRBJ2-1, with 10 bases lining up with TRBD2. The CDR3 contains 12 residues. The germline gives CDR1 DFQATT, CDR2 SNEGSKA (reference sequence). CDR3 sequence: CSAREGGAGGLF. CDR3 in DNA: TGCAGTGCTAGAGAAGGGGGAGCGGGGGGGCTCTTC.

This clonotype has a count of ten or more. This sequence joins TRBV16 and TRBJ2-3; D not certain. Germline V gene data show CDR1 as KGHSY and CDR2 as FQNENV. The CDR3 consists of 14 residues. V lost 1 base and J lost 6, with 11 bases in between. CDR3 amino acids: CASSQWSTTDTQYF. The CDR3 DNA sequence: TGTGCCAGCAGCCAATGGTCTACGACGGATACGCAGTATTTT.

This clonotype was detected many times. J is TRBJ1-4 and V is TRBV2; the D gene is possibly TRBD1 (5 bases). Trimming took 4 bases from V and 0 from J, leaving 12 bases between them. The CDR3 spans 16 residues. The germline V gene encodes CDR1 SNHLY and CDR2 FYNNEI. CDR3 residues: CASSGDGKSTNEKLFF. CDR3 DNA: TGTGCCAGCAGTGGGGACGGCAAATCAACTAATGAAAAACTGTTTTTT.

This clonotype was picked up many times. The gene calls are TRBV12-3 or TRBV12-4 and TRBJ2-5; possibly TRBD1 or TRBD2 for D (6 bases each). The CDR3 has 12 amino acids. Deletions cut 6 bases from V and 9 bases from J, with 14 bases between. Here the CDR3 reads CASRLTRGPQYF. In nucleotides, the CDR3 is TGTGCCAGCAGACTTACCCGGGGGCCCCAGTACTTC.

The V gene is TRBV28, the J gene TRBJ1-1; no clear D. Germline V lookup: CDR1 MDHEN, CDR2 SYDVKM. The CDR3 is 15 amino acids. With 5 bases removed from V and 1 base from J, the gap between germline ends came to 14 bases. CDR3 DNA sequence: TGTGCCAGCAGTCCTTATCAGGACTCGAACACTGAAGCTTTCTTT. Its translation is CASSPYQDSNTEAFF. Full variable domain (missing parts from reference TRBV28 and TRBJ1-1): DVKVTQSSRYLVKRTGEKVFLECVQDMDHENMFWYRQDPGLGLRLIYFSYDVKMKEKGDIPEGYSVSREKKERFSLILESASTNQTSMYLCASSPYQDSNTEAFFGQGTRLTVV.

This clonotype showed up many times. This sequence joins TRBV27 and TRBJ1-1; D remains ambiguous. The CDR3 has 13 amino acids. V lost 2 bases to trimming and J lost 5 bases, with 9 bases between them. Germline values: CDR1 MNHEY, CDR2 SMNVEV (reference sequence). Here the CDR3 reads CASSLNGETEAFF. DNA of the CDR3: TGTGCCAGCAGTTTAAACGGCGAGACTGAAGCTTTCTTT.

V gene TRBV20-1 combines with J gene TRBJ1-5, with D possibly matching TRBD1 (5 bases). Trimming pared 4 bases from V and 2 bases from J, leaving 12 bases between. CDR3 length: 14 residues. Germline V CDR1 and CDR2: DFQATT, SNEGSKA (reference sequence). The CDR3 spells CSATAPGRNQPQHF. The CDR3 bases are TGCAGTGCTACCGCCCCAGGGCGCAATCAGCCCCAGCATTTT.

There are many counts of this clonotype. The CDR3 nucleotides are TGTGCCAGCTCACCGTACGGCGGACAGGGGTACAATCAGCCCCAGCATTTT. This sequence encodes CASSPYGGQGYNQPQHF. This chain connects TRBV18 to TRBJ1-5, with 9 bases matching TRBD1. The germline CDR1 and CDR2 sequences are KGHSH and LQKENI. This CDR3 region has 17 residues. The V segment lost 3 bases and the J segment 3 bases; nucleotides outside the gene matches: 9. Drawing the rest from reference TRBV18 and TRBJ1-5, the complete variable domain is NAGVMQNPRHLVRRRGQEARLRCSPMKGHSHVYWYRQLPEEGLKFMVYLQKENIIDESGMPKERFSAEFPKEGPSILRIQQVVRGDSAAYFCASSPYGGQGYNQPQHFGDGTRLSIL.

This clonotype was counted ten times or more. The rearrangement uses TRBV6-1 and TRBJ2-5; TRBD1 or TRBD2 may be the D gene (6 bases each). The germline V gene has CDR1 MNHNS and CDR2 SASEGT. Trimming took off 7 bases at V and 0 bases at J, with 15 bases between the two ends. The CDR3 spans 15 residues. CDR3 residues: CASNRLGQNQETQYF. Written as DNA, the CDR3 is TGTGCCAGCAACCGACTAGGACAGAACCAAGAGACCCAGTACTTC.

The chain has TRBV9 and TRBJ1-4; D is ambiguous. This CDR3 region has 15 residues. Germline V gene lookup returns CDR1 SGDLS and CDR2 YYNGEE. V was clipped by 0 bases and J by 7 bases, with 13 bases between them. The CDR3 DNA sequence: TGTGCCAGCAGCGTAGAGCCGCAGGAGGGTGAAAAACTGTTTTTT. The encoded protein is CASSVEPQEGEKLFF. Drawing the rest from reference TRBV9 and TRBJ1-4, the complete variable domain is DSGVTQTPKHLITATGQRVTLRCSPRSGDLSVYWYQQSLDQGLQFLIQYYNGEERAKGNILERFSAQQFPDLHSELNLSSLELGDSALYFCASSVEPQEGEKLFFGSGTQLSVL.

This clonotype was seen at least ten times. The CDR3 DNA follows: TGTGCCACCTTGTTGGCCTCGGATTCGATCTACGAGCAGTACTTC. Protein: CATLLASDSIYEQYF. The rearrangement uses TRBV6-1 and TRBJ2-7; D is unresolved. V lost 10 bases and J lost 3, with 22 bases in between. The germline V gene has CDR1 MNHNS and CDR2 SASEGT. CDR3 length: 15 amino acids.

The rearrangement joins TRBV7-9 to TRBJ2-1; 9 bases fit TRBD1. The CDR3 extends over 14 amino acids. V lost 2 bases and J lost 10; bases outside the gene matches: 6. Germline V gene lookup returns CDR1 SEHNR and CDR2 FQNEAQ (reference sequence). The CDR3 DNA reads TGTGCCAGCAGCTTATGGGACAGGGATCGGGAGCAGTTCTTC. It specifies CASSLWDRDREQFF.

V and J are TRBV6-6 and TRBJ2-7; D is possibly TRBD2 (5 bases). The germline V gene encodes CDR1 MNHNY and CDR2 SVGAGI (reference sequence). Between the trimmed V and J ends, which lost 0 bases and 6 bases, there was a span of 18 bases. The CDR3 extends over 16 amino acids. The CDR3 nucleotides read TGTGCCAGCAGTTACTCGTTAACGGGAACGGAAGGCGAGCAGTACTTC. It encodes CASSYSLTGTEGEQYF.

This clonotype was counted at least ten times. This chain uses TRBV10-3 with TRBJ2-3, with 8 nucleotides matching TRBD2. This CDR3 is built from 14 residues. J lost 6 bases, V lost 2 bases, and 4 bases had no gene match. The germline gives CDR1 ENHRY, CDR2 SYGVKD. The CDR3 here is CAISEPRGADTQYF. DNA for the CDR3: TGTGCCATCAGTGAGCCGCGGGGGGCCGATACGCAGTATTTT.

The chain uses TRBV28 and TRBJ2-7; 8 nucleotides agree with TRBD2. Germline CDR1 is MDHEN and CDR2 is SYDVKM. This CDR3 region has 16 residues. V dropped 6 bases and J dropped 0; count of bases not matched to a gene: 10. CDR3 coding DNA: TGTGCCAGCAGCTCACCCAGGAGCGGGAGCTCCTACGAGCAGTACTTC. Translation: CASSSPRSGSSYEQYF. The entire variable domain, with the rest obtained from reference TRBV28 and TRBJ2-7, is as follows: DVKVTQSSRYLVKRTGEKVFLECVQDMDHENMFWYRQDPGLGLRLIYFSYDVKMKEKGDIPEGYSVSREKKERFSLILESASTNQTSMYLCASSSPRSGSSYEQYFGPGTRLTVT.

This clonotype was detected ten times or more. This sequence joins TRBV30 and TRBJ2-1; 12 nucleotides line up with TRBD2. Germline CDR1 and CDR2: GTSNPN and SVGIG (reference sequence). This CDR3 has 15 residues. V lost 2 bases to trimming and J lost 4 bases; unmatched junction nucleotides: 3. Written as DNA, the CDR3 is TGTGCCTGGAGTAGAGGACTAGCGGGGTACAATGAGCAGTTCTTC. It specifies CAWSRGLAGYNEQFF.

This clonotype was counted at least ten times. V is TRBV2 and J is TRBJ2-2; a weak D match, TRBD2 (5 bases). Germline-derived CDR1 and CDR2 are SNHLY and FYNNEI. This CDR3 is 15 amino acids long. The V end was cut by 4 bases, the J end by 6 bases, with 15 bases between. CDR3 nucleotides: TGTGCCAGCAGTGGAGCGGTTCGAGGTGCCGGGGAGCTGTTTTTT. This translates into CASSGAVRGAGELFF. Full variable domain (rest looked up from reference TRBV2 and TRBJ2-2): EPEVTQTPSHQVTQMGQEVILRCVPISNHLYFYWYRQILGQKVEFLVSFYNNEISEKSEIFDDQFSVERPDGSNFTLKIRSTKLEDSAMYFCASSGAVRGAGELFFGEGSRLTVL.

The genes are TRBV4-2 and TRBJ2-1; TRBD1 or TRBD2 may be the D gene (5 bases each). Trimming took off 3 bases at V and 0 bases at J, with 12 bases between the two ends. The germline V gene encodes CDR1 LGHNA and CDR2 YNFKEQ. The CDR3 has 16 amino acids. In nucleotides, the CDR3 is TGTGCCAGCAGCCAGGGGGTTTCCCTCTCCTACAATGAGCAGTTCTTC. This encodes CASSQGVSLSYNEQFF.

The chain couples TRBV28 to TRBJ1-1; 8 bases line up with TRBD1. CDR3 length: 16 amino acids. Germline values: CDR1 MDHEN, CDR2 SYDVKM. V trimming: 2 bases; J trimming: 5 bases; junction bases outside the gene matches: 10. The CDR3 bases are TGTGCCAGCAGTTTACCTGCACAGGGGGTAGGAACTGAAGCTTTCTTT. As protein: CASSLPAQGVGTEAFF.

This clonotype was seen at least ten times. V usage is TRBV10-3 and J usage is TRBJ1-4; D gene unclear. Germline V gives CDR1 ENHRY, CDR2 SYGVKD. The CDR3 runs 13 residues. V was shortened by 8 bases and J by 4 bases, with 11 bases between the two germline ends. The CDR3 region is CAIRRENNEKLFF. The CDR3, as DNA: TGTGCCATCCGGAGGGAAAATAATGAAAAACTGTTTTTT.

This chain uses TRBV11-3 with TRBJ2-2; D unresolved. The CDR3 sequence is 14 residues long. CDR1 and CDR2 (germline): SGHNT, YENEEA. V lost 5 bases and J 1 base, leaving 8 bases between the germline ends. Written as DNA, the CDR3 is TGTGCCAGCAGCGCAACAAAGAACACCGGGGAGCTGTTTTTT. This gives the protein CASSATKNTGELFF.

The chain recombines TRBV28 with TRBJ1-2; no clear D gene. CDR1 and CDR2 from the germline V gene are MDHEN and SYDVKM. CDR3 length: 14 residues. Trimming shortened V by 2 bases and J by 3 bases, and 10 bases separated the two germline ends. Written as DNA, the CDR3 is TGTGCCAGCAGTTTAAACTGGGGTCACTATGGCTACACCTTC. Translating it yields CASSLNWGHYGYTF.

This clonotype was counted ten times or more. Relative to the germline gene, one junction end is altered; a read error may explain this. This rearrangement joins TRBV18 to TRBJ2-2; D is unresolved. Looked up from germline, CDR1 is KGHSH and CDR2 is LQKENI. The CDR3 consists of 14 residues. CDR3 bases: TGCGCCAGCAGCCCCCGCGTGAACACCGGGGAGCTGTTTTTT. Protein sequence: CASSPRVNTGELFF.

V usage is TRBV20-1 and J usage is TRBJ2-5; 9 nucleotides match TRBD2. Germline CDR1 DFQATT, CDR2 SNEGSKA (reference sequence). V was pared by 4 bases and J by 2 bases, with 8 bases of the junction left unmatched. The CDR3 length is 15 residues. Here the CDR3 reads CSATAGGFVQETQYF. Here the CDR3 DNA reads TGCAGTGCTACAGCGGGGGGCTTTGTACAAGAGACCCAGTACTTC.

The rearrangement links TRBV5-1 to TRBJ1-6, with D possibly matching TRBD1 (5 bases). CDR3 size: 14 residues. V was trimmed by 2 bases and J by 14 bases, leaving 17 bases between them. The germline CDR1 and CDR2 sequences are SGHRS and YFSETQ. CDR3 sequence reads: CASSLQDSPRTLHF. The CDR3, as DNA: TGCGCCAGCAGCTTACAGGATTCCCCACGGACCCTCCACTTT.

This chain links TRBV19 with TRBJ2-2, with 9 bases matching TRBD2. V shed 6 bases and J 6 bases; nucleotides not matched to a gene: 11. CDR3 length: 16 residues. The germline V gene has CDR1 LNHDA and CDR2 SQIVND (reference sequence). The CDR3 is CASRTRMGLAAGELFF. CDR3 coding DNA: TGTGCCAGTAGAACGAGAATGGGACTAGCTGCCGGGGAGCTGTTTTTT.